A single sample is the source of the 25 T cell receptor beta chains below, sequenced in a study of T cells in localized non-small cell lung cancer (dated by TCRdb to 2018 to 2020). Libraries came from the immunoSEQ multiplex PCR assay. TCRdb took this table from immuneACCESS and kept in-frame rearrangements with V and J called. Such tables lack part of the clones; where checked against another copy, unresolved V genes explain under half of the gap, and the rest is unexplained. Here the sample has under 70,000 clones; roughly 90% occur a single time. Approximately 5.6% of the sample belongs to the ten largest clones. The specimen was peripheral blood, collected before any cancer treatment. These receptors were collected from a woman between 35 and 70 years old with stage I lung adenocarcinoma.

The rearrangement uses TRBV14 and TRBJ2-7, with D perhaps being TRBD1 or TRBD2 (6 bases each). This CDR3 is built from 17 residues. The germline V and J ends were trimmed by 1 base and 1 base, with 17 bases remaining between them. In germline, CDR1 is SGHDN, CDR2 FVKESK. This CDR3 reads CASSQVVGGAGSYEQYF. CDR3 bases: TGTGCCAGCAGCCAAGTGGTCGGGGGCGCTGGGTCCTACGAGCAGTACTTC.

The genes are TRBV9 and TRBJ2-3, with 10 bases identical to TRBD2. Germline V CDR1 and CDR2: SGDLS, YYNGEE. This CDR3 has 17 residues. V shed 5 bases and J 2 bases; nucleotides not matched to a gene: 11. CDR3 region: CASRAPTSGVFTDTQYF. In DNA, the CDR3 is TGTGCCAGCAGGGCTCCCACTAGCGGGGTGTTCACAGATACGCAGTATTTT.

The rearrangement links TRBV5-1 to TRBJ2-7; the match to TRBD1 covers 8 bases. Trimming cost V 0 bases and J 2 bases; bases outside gene matches: 1. Germline V gene lookup returns CDR1 SGHRS and CDR2 YFSETQ. The CDR3 runs 14 residues. As DNA, the CDR3 is TGCGCCAGCAGCTTGGTACAGGGGGCCTACGAGCAGTACTTC. Its protein product is CASSLVQGAYEQYF.

The V and J genes are TRBV28 and TRBJ2-7; 7 nucleotides match TRBD2. The CDR3 runs 15 residues. V gave up 4 bases and J gave up 2 bases; unmatched junction bases: 8. CDR1 MDHEN and CDR2 SYDVKM come from the germline V gene. The CDR3 DNA is TGTGCCAGCAGTTACAGTTGGGGAGGGGCCTACGAGCAGTACTTC. Translation: CASSYSWGGAYEQYF.

V gene TRBV29-1 combines with J gene TRBJ2-3; 10 nucleotides align to TRBD2. The CDR3 spans 14 residues. CDR1 and CDR2 from the germline V gene are SQVTM and ANQGSEA. V trimming: 2 bases; J trimming: 7 bases; junction bases outside the gene matches: 6. The CDR3 coding sequence is TGCAGCGTTGAAAAAACTAGCGGGGTATATACGCAGTATTTT. Encoded protein: CSVEKTSGVYTQYF.

The chain links TRBV30 to TRBJ2-1, with no clear D. Trimming took off 2 bases at V and 0 bases at J, with 11 bases between the two ends. This CDR3 contains 15 residues. From germline, CDR1 is GTSNPN and CDR2 SVGIG (reference sequence). The CDR3 DNA sequence: TGTGCCTGGAGTCCCTCCCTGAGCTCCTACAATGAGCAGTTCTTC. It yields the protein CAWSPSLSSYNEQFF.

The rearrangement links TRBV19 to TRBJ1-1; no reliable D call. V shed 1 base and J shed 0 bases, with 6 bases lying between them. From germline, CDR1 is LNHDA and CDR2 SQIVND (reference sequence). The CDR3 loop spans 14 amino acids. The CDR3 sequence is CASSIGRVNTEAFF. DNA for the CDR3: TGTGCCAGTAGTATAGGTCGAGTGAACACTGAAGCTTTCTTT.

The chain combines TRBV6-6 with TRBJ1-2, with 10 bases aligning to TRBD1. The germline V gene encodes CDR1 MNHNY and CDR2 SVGAGI (reference sequence). The CDR3 extends over 16 amino acids. The V and J ends lost 4 bases and 7 bases, in that order; junction bases with no gene match: 12. DNA for the CDR3: TGTGCCAGCAGTTCCCTCCCCAAGACAGGGGGCGGTGGCTACACCTTC. It translates to CASSSLPKTGGGGYTF.

This clone came up once. The chain couples TRBV28 to TRBJ1-3, with unresolved D. The CDR3 contains 14 residues. Trimming removed 3 bases from V and 0 bases from J, with 6 bases in between. CDR1 and CDR2 (germline): MDHEN, SYDVKM. In DNA, the CDR3 is TGTGCCAGCAGTTTGTGGACCTCTGGAAACACCATATATTTT. It encodes CASSLWTSGNTIYF.

The chain links TRBV27 to TRBJ2-5; D gene unclear. Per the germline V gene, CDR1 is MNHEY and CDR2 is SMNVEV (reference sequence). Trimming pared 6 bases from V and 4 bases from J, leaving 18 bases between. This CDR3 region has 15 residues. Written as DNA, the CDR3 is TGTGCCAGCAGACGGCAACGCCAGGTTGGAGAGACCCAGTACTTC. Amino acid sequence: CASRRQRQVGETQYF.

This chain connects TRBV15 to TRBJ2-5; no firm D call. V was trimmed by 8 bases and J by 5 bases, leaving 9 bases between them. The germline CDR1 and CDR2 sequences are LNHNV and YYDKDF (reference sequence). The CDR3 runs 11 residues. The CDR3 sequence is CATLREETQYF. In nucleotides, the CDR3 is TGTGCCACCCTCCGCGAGGAGACCCAGTACTTC.

J is TRBJ2-7 and V is TRBV18, with 7 bases that match TRBD1. Germline V gene sequence: CDR1 KGHSH, CDR2 LQKENI. The V gene end was trimmed by 0 bases and the J gene end by 4 bases; junction bases not matched to a gene: 6. The CDR3 extends over 15 amino acids. Here the CDR3 reads CASSPPATGFYEQYF. In DNA, the CDR3 is TGTGCCAGCTCACCACCAGCGACAGGGTTTTACGAGCAGTACTTC.

This rearrangement joins TRBV14 to TRBJ2-5; D gene uncertain. The CDR3 is made up of 13 amino acids. V was cut by 3 bases and J by 4 bases, with 9 bases left in between. Per the germline V gene, CDR1 is SGHDN and CDR2 is FVKESK. The CDR3 coding sequence is TGTGCCAGCAGCCAGCGGCTGGGAGAGACCCAGTACTTC. It yields the protein CASSQRLGETQYF.

This chain connects TRBV5-1 to TRBJ2-7; tentative D call: TRBD2 (6 bases). Germline V CDR1 and CDR2: SGHRS, YFSETQ. There are 16 residues in the CDR3. V lost 4 bases to trimming and J lost 2 bases, with 19 bases between them. The CDR3 region is CASSRGVEHTPYEQYF. The CDR3 coding sequence is TGCGCCAGCAGCCGCGGGGTTGAACACACTCCCTACGAGCAGTACTTC.

The rearrangement uses TRBV15 and TRBJ1-6, with 10 positions matching TRBD1. The ends lost 4 bases at V and 8 bases at J; junction bases unmatched: 2. CDR3 length: 14 residues. The germline V gene has CDR1 LNHNV and CDR2 YYDKDF (reference sequence). CDR3 sequence: CATSTDRGYSPLHF. The CDR3 bases are TGTGCCACCAGCACGGACAGGGGGTATTCACCCCTCCACTTT.

This clone is a singleton in its sample. The chain has TRBV19 and TRBJ2-2, with 7 nucleotides matching TRBD1. The V segment lost 7 bases and the J segment 6 bases; nucleotides outside the gene matches: 11. The length of the CDR3 is 15 residues. The germline gives CDR1 LNHDA, CDR2 SQIVND (reference sequence). DNA for the CDR3: TGTGCCAGTACGGGGTTCCTAGGGGGCTCCGGGGAGCTGTTTTTT. Amino acid sequence: CASTGFLGGSGELFF.

This clone was detected once. The chain joins TRBV5-4 to TRBJ1-2; D remains unclear. The CDR3 covers 15 residues. V lost 0 bases and J 0 bases, leaving 9 bases between the germline ends. Germline V CDR1 and CDR2: SGHNT, YYREEE (reference sequence). Here the CDR3 reads CASSLVGNANYGYTF. The CDR3 DNA follows: TGTGCCAGCAGCTTGGTGGGTAATGCTAACTATGGCTACACCTTC.

Notes on this clone: Within the sample, other DNA sequences also encode this same CDR3. The J gene is TRBJ1-1, the V gene TRBV30, with TRBD1 as a possible D gene (5 bases). The CDR3 length is 13 residues. Germline CDR1 and CDR2: GTSNPN and SVGIG (reference sequence). Deletions cut 7 bases from V and 1 base from J, with 13 bases between. The CDR3 loop reads CALTGQGNTEAFF. The CDR3 DNA reads TGTGCCTTAACGGGTCAGGGGAACACTGAAGCTTTCTTT.

This clone is classed as medium-sized (0.01 to 0.1%). For the CDR3, the DNA is TGTGCCAGCATGGTAACAGGGCACAATTCACCCCTCCACTTT. Its protein is CASMVTGHNSPLHF. This chain uses TRBV27 with TRBJ1-6; perhaps TRBD1 as D (6 bases). The V end lost 7 bases, the J end lost 7 bases, and 14 bases lay between the germline ends. The CDR3 loop spans 14 amino acids. Germline CDR1 is MNHEY and CDR2 is SMNVEV (reference sequence).

Worth noting for this clone: Other DNA sequences in this specimen translate into the identical CDR3. V usage is TRBV6-5 and J usage is TRBJ1-1; 7 nucleotides line up with TRBD1. J lost 0 bases, V lost 2 bases, and 0 bases had no gene match. CDR3 size: 14 residues. From germline, CDR1 is MNHEY and CDR2 SVGAGI. In DNA form, the CDR3 reads TGTGCCAGCAGTTACGGGACAGTGAACACTGAAGCTTTCTTT. Translated: CASSYGTVNTEAFF.

Here the CDR3 reads CASSLAQFQGEAFF. CDR3 DNA: TGTGCCAGCAGCTTAGCGCAGTTTCAGGGAGAAGCTTTCTTT. The genes are TRBV7-9 and TRBJ1-1, with D possibly matching TRBD1 (5 bases). Looked up from germline, CDR1 is SEHNR and CDR2 is FQNEAQ (reference sequence). This CDR3 has 14 residues. V was shortened by 0 bases and J by 8 bases, with 13 bases between the two germline ends.

V and J are TRBV27 and TRBJ1-6, with 8 bases fitting TRBD1. CDR1 is MNHEY and CDR2 is SMNVEV in the germline V gene (reference sequence). This CDR3 region has 19 residues. The trim removed 5 bases at V and 0 bases at J, leaving 12 bases unmatched. The CDR3 DNA sequence: TGTGCCAGCAGTGCCCGCGGACGAGACAGGGGCTCCTATAATTCACCCCTCCACTTT. It encodes CASSARGRDRGSYNSPLHF.

V usage is TRBV6-6 and J usage is TRBJ2-1; 9 nucleotides match TRBD1. This CDR3 comprises 16 residues. V gave up 6 bases and J gave up 10 bases; unmatched junction bases: 16. Germline CDR1 and CDR2: MNHNY and SVGAGI (reference sequence). The chain's CDR3 is CASSLYSQGARSEQFF. DNA for the CDR3: TGTGCCAGCAGCTTATACTCACAGGGGGCGAGGTCCGAGCAGTTCTTC.

V and J are TRBV7-2 and TRBJ1-6; D call uncertain. V lost 2 bases to trimming and J lost 8 bases, with 19 bases between them. CDR1 SGHTA and CDR2 FQGNSA come from the germline V gene. This CDR3 region has 17 residues. The chain's CDR3 is CASSLLRHTTRDSPLHF. In DNA form, the CDR3 reads TGTGCCAGCAGCTTACTAAGACACACTACGAGGGATTCACCCCTCCACTTT.

The chain has TRBV30 and TRBJ2-5, with 9 nucleotides matching TRBD2. The CDR3 covers 15 residues. Germline CDR1 reads GTSNPN; CDR2 reads SVGIG (reference sequence). With 3 bases clipped from V and 4 bases from J, the junction kept 9 bases outside the gene matches. The CDR3, as DNA: TGTGCCTGGAGCCATAGCGGGGGTCCTGGAGAGACCCAGTACTTC. Protein sequence: CAWSHSGGPGETQYF.